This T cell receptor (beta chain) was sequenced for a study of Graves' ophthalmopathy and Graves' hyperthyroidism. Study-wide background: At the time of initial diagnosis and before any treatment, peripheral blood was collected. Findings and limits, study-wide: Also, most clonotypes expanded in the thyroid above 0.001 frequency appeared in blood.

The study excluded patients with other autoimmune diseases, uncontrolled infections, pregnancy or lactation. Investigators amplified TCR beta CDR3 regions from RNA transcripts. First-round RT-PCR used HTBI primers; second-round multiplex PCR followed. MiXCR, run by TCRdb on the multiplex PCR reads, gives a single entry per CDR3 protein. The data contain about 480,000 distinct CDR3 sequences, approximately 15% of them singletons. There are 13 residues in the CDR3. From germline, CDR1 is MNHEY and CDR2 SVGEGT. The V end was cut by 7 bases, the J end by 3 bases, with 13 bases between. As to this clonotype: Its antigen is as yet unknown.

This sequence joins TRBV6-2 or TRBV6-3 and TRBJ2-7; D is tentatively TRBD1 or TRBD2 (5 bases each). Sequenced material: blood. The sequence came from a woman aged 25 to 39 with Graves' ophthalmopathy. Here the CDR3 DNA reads TGTGCCAGCAATTGGGGGTCATTCTACGAGCAGTACTTC. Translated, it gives CASNWGSFYEQYF.